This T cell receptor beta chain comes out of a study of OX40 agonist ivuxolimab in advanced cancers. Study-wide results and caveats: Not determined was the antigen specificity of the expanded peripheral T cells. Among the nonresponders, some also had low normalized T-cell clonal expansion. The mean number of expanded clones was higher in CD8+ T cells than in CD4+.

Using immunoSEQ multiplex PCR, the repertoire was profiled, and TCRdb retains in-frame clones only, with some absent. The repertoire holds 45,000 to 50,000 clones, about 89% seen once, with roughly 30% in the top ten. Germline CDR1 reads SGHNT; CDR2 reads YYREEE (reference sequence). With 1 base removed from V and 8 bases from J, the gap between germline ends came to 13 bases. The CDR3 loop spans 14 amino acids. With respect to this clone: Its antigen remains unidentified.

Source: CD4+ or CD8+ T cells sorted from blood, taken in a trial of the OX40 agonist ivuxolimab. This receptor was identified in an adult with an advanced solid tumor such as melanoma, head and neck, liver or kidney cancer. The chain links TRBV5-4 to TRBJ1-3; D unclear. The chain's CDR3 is CASSLRSEEDTIYF. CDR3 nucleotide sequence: TGTGCCAGCAGCTTGCGGTCCGAGGAAGACACCATATATTTT.